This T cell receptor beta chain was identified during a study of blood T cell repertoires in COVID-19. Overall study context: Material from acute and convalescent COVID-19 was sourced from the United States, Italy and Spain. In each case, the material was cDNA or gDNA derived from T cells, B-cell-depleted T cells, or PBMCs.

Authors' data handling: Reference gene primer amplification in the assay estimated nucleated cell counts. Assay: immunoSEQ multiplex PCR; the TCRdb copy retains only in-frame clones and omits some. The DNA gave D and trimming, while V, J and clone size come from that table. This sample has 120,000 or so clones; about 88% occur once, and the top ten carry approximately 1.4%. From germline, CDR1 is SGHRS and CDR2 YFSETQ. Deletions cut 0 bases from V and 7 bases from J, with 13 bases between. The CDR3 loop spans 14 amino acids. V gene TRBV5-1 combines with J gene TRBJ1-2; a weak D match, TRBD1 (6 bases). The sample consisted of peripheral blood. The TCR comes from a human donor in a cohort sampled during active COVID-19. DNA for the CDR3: TGCGCCAGCAGCTTGGATACGACAGGCGGTGGCTACACCTTC. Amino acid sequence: CASSLDTTGGGYTF.